This TCR beta chain stems from a study of T cell responses to AZD1222 COVID-19 vaccine (dated by TCRdb to the early 2020s). For context, the study as a whole: AZD1222 recipients with second doses at about 4 weeks or about 12 weeks were pooled, because spike-specific TCR depth and breadth did not differ between schedules. Trial participants were enrolled by age into subgroups of 18-55, 56-69 and 70-plus years, and roughly 160, 29 and 62 TCR-sequenced participants, respectively, were included in these subgroups. A total of approximately 250 trial participants underwent TCR sequencing, of whom 207 had received two doses of AZD1222 and about 25 had received two doses of the MenACWY control vaccine. Broader findings and caveats from the paper: In the small 56-69-year group, the increase in depth fell short of significance, most likely because of low power. Reportedly, almost half of the unique spike-specific TCRs recognized epitopes lying outside the regions that are mutated in the B.1.351 and B.1.1.7 variants. After two AZD1222 doses, both the breadth and the depth of spike-specific TCRs were significantly higher than at day 0 and than in MenACWY recipients. The vaccine-associated CD4 TCRs covered the entire spike protein, and the dominant responses fell in regions 160-218 and 743-854. Participants were mostly white British, with more females than males. The authors suggested clonal diversity may have been underestimated. Conclusions about previously exposed vaccinees are limited, since just five or six AZD1222 recipients were seropositive for SARS-CoV-2 at baseline. No day 14 peak-response samples were available, so repertoires were characterized only after the peak T cell response.

The intended sense of this specimen's time point label: baseline before first vaccination. Samples from vaccinated people were obtained from the UK trials COV001 and COV002, which included a single-blind randomized controlled phase 2/3 trial of AZD1222 (ChAdOx1 nCoV-19) in healthy adults. For TCRbeta chain sequencing, PBMC samples from trial participants were taken at day 0 and at day 28 after the second dose. The CDR3 regions of human TCRbeta chains were analyzed by immunosequencing. Under the source paper's analysis protocol: TCRs in the repertoires were matched against a reference library of SARS-CoV-2-specific TCRs that had been generated with the MIRA antigen-specificity platform. Breadth meant the fraction of unique TCRs that were SARS-CoV-2-associated, whereas depth meant the fraction of total T cells that were SARS-CoV-2-associated. Using the MIRA data, each spike-specific TCR was mapped to the spike region that the TCR reacts to and placed in a CD4 or CD8 class. Log10-transformed breadth and depth values were compared by one-way ANOVA with Sidak's multiple comparisons tests. Not all clones reach the TCRdb copy of this immuneACCESS table, which keeps in-frame sequences only. Checked studies attribute under half of the gap to unresolved V genes and leave the rest unexplained. D and trimming come from the DNA, and the V and J calls and clone size come from that table. Recorded for this sample are around 110,000 clones; roughly 93% of them occurred a single time. The ten largest clones capture around 1.8% of the sample.

In the case of this clone: The specificity of this receptor is unknown. There are no base qualities to consult, and no much larger clone falls within one base.

The trim is 1 base for V and 4 bases for J, with a gap of 11 bases between the germline ends. Including cysteine and phenylalanine, the CDR3 has 15 amino acids. The DNA shown is the 45-base CDR3, in frame from base 1. Based on the germline V gene, the CDR1 and CDR2 sequences are KGHSH and LQKENI. The chain employs TRBV18 and TRBJ2-1, with the D segment identity uncertain. The sample was peripheral blood, taken on day 0 of AZD1222 vaccination. The sequence derives from an adult in good health. The nucleotide sequence is TGTGCCAGCTCACCACTTGTTTTGGGGTACAATGAGCAGTTCTTC. This is translated as CASSPLVLGYNEQFF. With the rest looked up from the reference TRBV18 and TRBJ2-1 genes rather than sequenced, the full variable domain is NAGVMQNPRHLVRRRGQEARLRCSPMKGHSHVYWYRQLPEEGLKFMVYLQKENIIDESGMPKERFSAEFPKEGPSILRIQQVVRGDSAAYFCASSPLVLGYNEQFFGPGTRLTVL.